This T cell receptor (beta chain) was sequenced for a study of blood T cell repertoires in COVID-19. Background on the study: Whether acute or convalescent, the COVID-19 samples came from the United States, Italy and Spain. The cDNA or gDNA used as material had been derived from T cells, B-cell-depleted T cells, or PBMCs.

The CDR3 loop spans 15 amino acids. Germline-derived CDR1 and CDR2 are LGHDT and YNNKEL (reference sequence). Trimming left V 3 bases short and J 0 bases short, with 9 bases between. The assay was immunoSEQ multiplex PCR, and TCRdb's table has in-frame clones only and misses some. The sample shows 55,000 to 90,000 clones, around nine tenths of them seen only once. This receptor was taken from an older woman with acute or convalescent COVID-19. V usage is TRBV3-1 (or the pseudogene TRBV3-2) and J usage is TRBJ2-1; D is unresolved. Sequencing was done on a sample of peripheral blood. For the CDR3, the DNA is TGTGCCAGCAGCCAGTTGCGGAGCTCCTACAATGAGCAGTTCTTC. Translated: CASSQLRSSYNEQFF.